This passage covers 16 T cell receptor beta chains from one sample sequenced in a study of regulatory T cells in long-lasting Graves disease. Library construction for TCR beta used iRepertoire HTBI primers and Arm-PCR of CDR3 regions. TCRdb ran MiXCR on the multiplex PCR reads and lists one entry per CDR3 protein. The sample has 450,000 or so distinct CDR3 sequences; around 20% are singletons. Regarding time point: persistent/refractory GD, antithyroid drugs over 5 years with positive TRAb. PBMC-derived RNA was used for the TCR library. The specimen comprised peripheral blood mononuclear cells (PBMCs), sampled when the disease was refractory, from a patient treated with antithyroid drugs. The receptors originated from a female donor with Graves disease.

This clonotype was detected many times. The chain joins TRBV6-1 to TRBJ2-7; no firm D call. The CDR3 sequence is 13 residues long. CDR1 and CDR2 (germline): MNHNS, SASEGT. Trimming took off 7 bases at V and 0 bases at J, with 10 bases between the two ends. This chain's CDR3 is CASMGVSSYEQYF. In nucleotides, the CDR3 is TGTGCCAGCATGGGCGTCAGCTCCTACGAGCAGTACTTC.

This chain connects TRBV30 to TRBJ2-7, with TRBD1 identical over 9 bases. Unmatched junction bases numbered 18, after V lost 3 bases and J lost 6 bases. Germline V gene data show CDR1 as GTSNPN and CDR2 as SVGIG (reference sequence). This CDR3 spans 17 amino acids. This CDR3 is CAWSAYMGQGSPGEQYF. The CDR3 region has the DNA TGTGCCTGGAGCGCCTATATGGGACAGGGATCCCCCGGCGAGCAGTACTTC. The full variable domain, rest sourced from reference TRBV30 and TRBJ2-7, is SQTIHQWPATLVQPVGSPLSLECTVEGTSNPNLYWYRQAAGRGLQLLFYSVGIGQISSEVPQNLSASRPQDRQFILSSKKLLLSDSGFYLCAWSAYMGQGSPGEQYFGPGTRLTVT.

Many counts were recorded for this clonotype. This chain uses TRBV28 with TRBJ2-7; a possible D gene is TRBD2 (5 bases). The CDR3 has 14 residues. Trimming took 3 bases from V and 2 from J, leaving 11 bases between them. The V gene's germline CDR1 is MDHEN and CDR2 SYDVKM. The CDR3 DNA follows: TGTGCCAGCAGTTTTAAGCGGACCCCCTACGAGCAGTACTTC. This codes for CASSFKRTPYEQYF.

This clonotype was seen more than once but under ten times. The CDR3 region has the DNA TGTGCCAGCAGCCAAGACCGACTAGCGGACATCACCGGGGAGCTGTTTTTT. Encoded protein: CASSQDRLADITGELFF. The rearrangement links TRBV14 to TRBJ2-2, with 9 bases that match TRBD2. Per the germline V gene, CDR1 is SGHDN and CDR2 is FVKESK. V was pared by 0 bases and J by 4 bases, with 6 bases of the junction left unmatched. The CDR3 extends over 17 amino acids.

This chain connects TRBV25-1 to TRBJ2-4, with a weak D call TRBD2 (5 bases). CDR3 length equals 12 residues. CDR1 and CDR2 from the germline V gene are MGHDK and SYGVNS. V was trimmed by 3 bases and J by 11 bases, leaving 11 bases between them. This CDR3 reads CASSDDRGVQYF. CDR3 in DNA: TGTGCCAGCAGTGATGATCGGGGAGTTCAGTACTTC.

This clonotype came up many times. The CDR3 nucleotides are TGTGCCAGCAGTTTTAAACTAGACTACGAGCAGTACTTC. It specifies CASSFKLDYEQYF. The chain couples TRBV28 to TRBJ2-7; a weak D match, TRBD2 (5 bases). The length of the CDR3 is 13 residues. Deletions cut 3 bases from V and 3 bases from J, with 9 bases between. Germline V gene sequence: CDR1 MDHEN, CDR2 SYDVKM.

This clonotype was seen only a few times. The J gene is TRBJ2-7, the V gene TRBV9; maybe TRBD2 (6 bases). V dropped 2 bases and J dropped 0 bases, with 12 bases sitting between them. Germline lookup yields CDR1 SGDLS and CDR2 YYNGEE. The CDR3 covers 15 residues. CDR3 protein: CASSVSGTSSYEQYF. The DNA for the CDR3 is TGTGCCAGCAGCGTTAGTGGGACTTCCTCCTACGAGCAGTACTTC.

The chain has TRBV28 and TRBJ2-3; TRBD2 matches at 9 bases. Trimming at V came to 4 bases and at J to 6 bases, leaving 14 bases not matched to a gene. From germline, CDR1 is MDHEN and CDR2 SYDVKM. CDR3 size: 17 residues. This chain's CDR3 is CASSSFGLASSADTQYF. As DNA, the CDR3 is TGTGCCAGCAGTTCCTTCGGACTAGCGAGTTCGGCGGATACGCAGTATTTT.

Concerning this clonotype itself: With a far larger clone one base away, a read error is the likely cause. V and J are TRBV12-3 or TRBV12-4 and TRBJ2-7; 9 nucleotides match TRBD1. The J segment lost 3 bases and the V segment lost 6 bases, leaving 9 bases of the junction unmatched. This CDR3 has 15 residues. The CDR3 sequence is CASSPGTGRGYEQYF. The CDR3 bases are TGTGCCAGCAGCCCCGGGACAGGGAGGGGCTACGAGCAGTACTTC.

At least ten counts were recorded for this clonotype. CDR3 region: CASSGRGQGAVETQYF. CDR3 in DNA: TGTGCCAGCAGTGGACGAGGACAGGGGGCGGTGGAGACCCAGTACTTC. The gene calls are TRBV6-1 and TRBJ2-5; 11 nucleotides agree with TRBD1. The CDR3 extends over 16 amino acids. Trimming at V came to 4 bases and at J to 5 bases, leaving 9 bases not matched to a gene. Germline loops: CDR1 MNHNS, CDR2 SASEGT.

This clonotype came up many times. This chain uses TRBV7-9 with TRBJ2-7; 9 bases align to TRBD1. After removal of 4 bases from V and 7 bases from J, the junction contained 8 bases not matched to a gene. The CDR3 is 14 residues long. The V gene's germline CDR1 is SEHNR and CDR2 FQNEAQ (reference sequence). The CDR3 here is CASSSGQGLGEQYF. In DNA form, the CDR3 reads TGTGCCAGCAGCTCAGGACAGGGGTTGGGTGAGCAGTACTTC.

This clonotype has just one count. The rearrangement links TRBV7-9 to TRBJ1-3; TRBD1 agrees at 9 bases. V was pared by 3 bases and J by 2 bases, with 5 bases of the junction left unmatched. This CDR3 region has 16 residues. From germline, CDR1 is SEHNR and CDR2 FQNEAQ (reference sequence). The CDR3 DNA follows: TGTGCCAGCAGCTTCTGGACAGGGGTGACTGGAAACACCATATATTTT. Translated: CASSFWTGVTGNTIYF.

This clonotype has ten or more counts. The chain uses TRBV27 and TRBJ2-7, with 9 bases fitting TRBD2. Germline V gives CDR1 MNHEY, CDR2 SMNVEV (reference sequence). This CDR3 contains 14 residues. The V and J ends lost 5 bases and 1 base, in that order; junction bases with no gene match: 3. As DNA, the CDR3 is TGTGCCAGCAGTGAGCTAGCGGGATCCTACGAGCAGTACTTC. This sequence encodes CASSELAGSYEQYF.

At least ten counts were recorded for this clonotype. This chain connects TRBV19 to TRBJ1-1, with D unclear. The V end was cut by 3 bases, the J end by 0 bases, with 8 bases between. CDR3 size: 14 residues. In germline, CDR1 is LNHDA, CDR2 SQIVND (reference sequence). CDR3 sequence (DNA): TGTGCCAGTAGTATCGGGTCCGTGAACACTGAAGCTTTCTTT. Encoded protein: CASSIGSVNTEAFF.

This clonotype turned up a few times. The chain joins TRBV11-2 to TRBJ1-3; D is possibly TRBD1 (5 bases). CDR1 and CDR2 (germline): SGHAT, FQNNGV. V was shortened by 3 bases and J by 3 bases, with 12 bases between the two germline ends. This CDR3 contains 15 residues. The CDR3 reads CASSLRGGSGNTIYF. The CDR3 nucleotides are TGTGCCAGCAGCTTGCGCGGGGGGAGTGGAAACACCATATATTTT.

This chain uses TRBV5-1 with TRBJ2-7, with D perhaps matching TRBD1 (6 bases). Germline CDR1 and CDR2: SGHRS and YFSETQ. Trimming removed 2 bases at V and 0 bases at J, with 18 bases between. The CDR3 has 17 residues. CDR3 sequence (DNA): TGCGCCAGCAGCTTTAATAGCAGGGGCGAATTCTCCTACGAGCAGTACTTC. Translated: CASSFNSRGEFSYEQYF.